This T cell receptor (beta chain) was identified during a study of cytotoxic CD8 clonotypes in ibrutinib-treated CLL (dated by TCRdb to the early 2020s). The study in broad terms: The cohort was composed of about 10 relapsed/refractory and about 15 treatment-naive patients; IGHV unmutated status was identified in fewer than 18 patients. Patients were still on ibrutinib when every remission and progressive disease sample was collected. Longitudinal samples were obtainable from about 30% of the 86 participants in the trial. Response samples were taken after a median of 12 months on treatment, ranging from about 6 to 36 months. An average of around 260,000 productive templates and approximately 91,000 productive rearrangements was obtained per sample. Partial responses were observed in about 25 patients and complete responses in 2; after a median follow-up of roughly 62 months, remission was maintained in some 14 patients and progression was observed in approximately 12. Cryopreserved peripheral blood mononuclear cells were collected at three points: before therapy, at response, and at either sustained remission or disease progression. General findings and caveats noted by the study authors: Lymph node repertoires were not examined, and the timing of sampling was not matched between patients in sustained remission and those whose disease progressed. Clonality increased at ibrutinib response, stayed stable in sustained remission, and fell back toward baseline at progression. Public clonotypes were found to be uncommon and were observed to contract or remain stable during treatment; the increase in clonality was shown to reflect expansion of private clonotypes at ibrutinib response. Baseline clonality exceeded that of age-matched healthy donors and correlated strongly with circulating CD8+ T-cell counts.

The sample's time point label, in plain terms: 12 months on ibrutinib. For TCR beta library preparation, 1.5 to 2 micrograms of genomic DNA were extracted from the cryopreserved PBMCs. Longitudinal blood samples from CLL patients receiving ibrutinib monotherapy were subjected to high-throughput TCR beta sequencing. The patients took part in an open-label, single-center phase 2 trial of ibrutinib monotherapy. On a MiSeq, deep resolution sequencing aimed for a depth between 1 in 1 million and 1 in 200,000 T cells, with each clonotype covered 10x on average. The immunoSEQ hsTCRB Kit was used to generate the TCR beta libraries. The original methods were these. Data were analyzed with ImmunoSEQ Data Assistant and ImmunoSEQ Analyzer, with V, D and J genes assigned per IMGT definitions. Clonality, which ranges from 0 to 1, was calculated as one minus the normalized Shannon entropy of productive rearrangement frequencies. Only overrepresented clonotypes making up at least 0.05% of the repertoire of each patient were included in the public clonotype analysis. Some 13 age-matched healthy donor repertoires from immuneACCESS served as clonality controls. TCRdb limited this immuneACCESS table to in-frame rearrangements with V and J called. A share of clones is missing; checked studies link under half to unresolved V genes, and the rest is unexplained. V and J calls and clone size follow that table, whereas D and trimming were derived from the DNA. This sample gives about 140,000 clones in total; roughly 80% of them show up just once. The ten largest make up under 35% of the sample.

In the case of this clone: It has no known antigen specificity. No base quality information exists; no much larger clone differs at one position.

The CDR3 spans 19 residues, from the cysteine through the phenylalanine. Only the CDR3 DNA stays, 57 bases, in frame from base 1. V is cut back by 4 bases and J by 0 bases, with 7 bases in the junction unmatched. Per the germline V gene, LGHNA is the CDR1 and YNFKEQ is the CDR2. Sequences were derived from PBMCs, sampled after 12 months of ibrutinib treatment. Rearrangement joined TRBV4-2 to TRBJ2-2; 14 bases in the middle match TRBD2. This TCR was sampled from a human donor with chronic lymphocytic leukemia. DNA sequence: TGTGCCAGCAGCCCCAGACTAGCGGGGGGGCTGGCGAACACCGGGGAGCTGTTTTTT. Its translation reads: CASSPRLAGGLANTGELFF.